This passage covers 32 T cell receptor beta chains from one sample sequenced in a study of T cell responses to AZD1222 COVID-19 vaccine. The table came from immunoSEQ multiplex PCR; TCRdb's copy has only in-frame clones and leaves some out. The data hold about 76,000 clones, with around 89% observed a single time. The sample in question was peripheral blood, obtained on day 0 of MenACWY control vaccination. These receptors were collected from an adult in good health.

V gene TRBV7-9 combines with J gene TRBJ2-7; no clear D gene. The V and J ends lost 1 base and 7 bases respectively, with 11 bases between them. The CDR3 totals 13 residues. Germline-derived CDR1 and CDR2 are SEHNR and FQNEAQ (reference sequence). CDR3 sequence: CASSLVPAWEQYF. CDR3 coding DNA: TGTGCCAGCAGCTTAGTCCCTGCTTGGGAGCAGTACTTC.

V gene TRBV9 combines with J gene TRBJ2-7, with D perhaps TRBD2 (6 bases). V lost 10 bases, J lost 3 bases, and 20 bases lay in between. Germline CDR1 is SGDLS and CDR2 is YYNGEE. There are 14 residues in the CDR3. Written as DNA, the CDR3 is TGTGCCGGCCTAGCGTTTAGAATGGGCTACGAGCAGTACTTC. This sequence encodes CAGLAFRMGYEQYF.

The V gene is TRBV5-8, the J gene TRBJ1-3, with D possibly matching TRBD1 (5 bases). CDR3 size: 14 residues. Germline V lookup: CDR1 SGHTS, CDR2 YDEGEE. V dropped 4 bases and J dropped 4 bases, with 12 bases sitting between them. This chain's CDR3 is CASSPTVHGNTIYF. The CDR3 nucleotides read TGTGCCAGCAGCCCGACAGTCCACGGAAACACCATATATTTT.

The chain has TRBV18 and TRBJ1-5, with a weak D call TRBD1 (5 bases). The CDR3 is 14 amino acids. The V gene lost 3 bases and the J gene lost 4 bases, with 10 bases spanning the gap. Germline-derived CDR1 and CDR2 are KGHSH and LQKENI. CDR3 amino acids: CASSPPGGNQPQHF. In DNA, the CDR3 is TGTGCCAGCTCACCCCCCGGGGGTAATCAGCCCCAGCATTTT.

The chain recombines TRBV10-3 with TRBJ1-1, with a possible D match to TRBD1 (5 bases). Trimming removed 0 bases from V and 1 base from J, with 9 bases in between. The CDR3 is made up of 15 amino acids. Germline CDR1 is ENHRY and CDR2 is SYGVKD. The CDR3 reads CAISESGAGNTEAFF. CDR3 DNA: TGTGCCATCAGTGAGTCTGGGGCTGGGAACACTGAAGCTTTCTTT.

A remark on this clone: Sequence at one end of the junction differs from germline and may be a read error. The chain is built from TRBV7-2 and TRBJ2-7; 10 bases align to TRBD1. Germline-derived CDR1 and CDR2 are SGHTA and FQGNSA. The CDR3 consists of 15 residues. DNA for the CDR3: TGTGCCAGCACCTTAGGGGACAGGGGTTGGTACGAGCAGTACTTC. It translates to CASTLGDRGWYEQYF.

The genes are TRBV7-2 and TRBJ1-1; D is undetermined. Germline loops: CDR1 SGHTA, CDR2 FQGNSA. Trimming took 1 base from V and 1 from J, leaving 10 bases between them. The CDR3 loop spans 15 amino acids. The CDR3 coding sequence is TGTGCCAGCAGCTTAGTCTCGGCCGGGAACACTGAAGCTTTCTTT. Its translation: CASSLVSAGNTEAFF.

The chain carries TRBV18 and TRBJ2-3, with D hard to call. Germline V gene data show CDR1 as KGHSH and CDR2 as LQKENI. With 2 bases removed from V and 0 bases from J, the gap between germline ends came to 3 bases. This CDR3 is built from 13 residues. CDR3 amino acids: CASSPTSTDTQYF. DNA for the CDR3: TGTGCCAGCTCACCAACTAGCACAGATACGCAGTATTTT.

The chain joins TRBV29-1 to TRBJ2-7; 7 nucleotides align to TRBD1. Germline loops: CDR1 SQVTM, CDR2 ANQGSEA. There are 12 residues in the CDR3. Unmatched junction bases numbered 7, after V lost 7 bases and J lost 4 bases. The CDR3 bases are TGCAGCGCTAGGACAGGAGGTTACGAGCAGTACTTC. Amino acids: CSARTGGYEQYF.

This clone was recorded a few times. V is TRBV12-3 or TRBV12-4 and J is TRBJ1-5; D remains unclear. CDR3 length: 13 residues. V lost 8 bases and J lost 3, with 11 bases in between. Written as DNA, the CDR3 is TGTGCCAGCTCTCCAGGCACCAATCAGCCCCAGCATTTT. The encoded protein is CASSPGTNQPQHF.

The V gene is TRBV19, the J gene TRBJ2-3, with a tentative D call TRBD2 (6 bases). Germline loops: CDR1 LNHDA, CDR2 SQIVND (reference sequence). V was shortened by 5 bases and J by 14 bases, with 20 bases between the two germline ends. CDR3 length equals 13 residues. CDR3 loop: CASSQQKTGTPYF. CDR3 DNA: TGTGCCAGTAGTCAACAAAAGACCGGGACTCCGTATTTT.

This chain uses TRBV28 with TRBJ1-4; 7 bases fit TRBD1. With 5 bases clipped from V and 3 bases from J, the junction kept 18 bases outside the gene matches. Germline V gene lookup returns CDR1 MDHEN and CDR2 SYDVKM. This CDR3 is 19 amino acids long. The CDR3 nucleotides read TGTGCCAGCAGTCTCTACCTTCCTACAGGGGCCGGAGCTAATGAAAAACTGTTTTTT. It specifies CASSLYLPTGAGANEKLFF. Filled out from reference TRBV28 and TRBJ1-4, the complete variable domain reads DVKVTQSSRYLVKRTGEKVFLECVQDMDHENMFWYRQDPGLGLRLIYFSYDVKMKEKGDIPEGYSVSREKKERFSLILESASTNQTSMYLCASSLYLPTGAGANEKLFFGSGTQLSVL.

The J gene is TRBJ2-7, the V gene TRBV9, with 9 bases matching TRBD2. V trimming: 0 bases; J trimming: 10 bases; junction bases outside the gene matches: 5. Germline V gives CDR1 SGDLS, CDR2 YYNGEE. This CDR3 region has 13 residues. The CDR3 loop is CASSVGTSDSQYF. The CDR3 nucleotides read TGTGCCAGCAGCGTAGGGACTAGCGATTCACAGTACTTC.

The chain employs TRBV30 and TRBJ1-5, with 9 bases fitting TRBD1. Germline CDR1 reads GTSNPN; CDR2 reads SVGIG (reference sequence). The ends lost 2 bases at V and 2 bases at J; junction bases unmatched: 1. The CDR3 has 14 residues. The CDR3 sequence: CAWSRTGGNQPQHF. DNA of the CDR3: TGTGCCTGGAGTCGGACAGGGGGCAATCAGCCCCAGCATTTT.

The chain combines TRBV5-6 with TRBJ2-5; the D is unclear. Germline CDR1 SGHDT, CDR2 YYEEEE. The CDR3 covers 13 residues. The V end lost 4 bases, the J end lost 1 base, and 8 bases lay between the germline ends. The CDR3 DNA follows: TGTGCCAGCAGCCGCGATTTCCAAGAGACCCAGTACTTC. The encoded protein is CASSRDFQETQYF.

CDR3 coding DNA: TGTGCCAGCAGTTTAAACAGGGCCAACAATCAGCCCCAGCATTTT. It is translated as CASSLNRANNQPQHF. The gene calls are TRBV28 and TRBJ1-5, with D possibly being TRBD1 (6 bases). CDR3 size: 15 residues. Per germline, CDR1 MDHEN and CDR2 SYDVKM. Trimming stripped 2 bases from V and 3 bases from J, with 11 bases between.

The CDR3 bases are TGTGCCAGCAGTTATGCATTAAACTCTCTAGAGACCCAGTACTTC. Residues: CASSYALNSLETQYF. The chain carries TRBV6-2 or TRBV6-3 and TRBJ2-5, with unresolved D. This CDR3 comprises 15 residues. Per germline, CDR1 MNHEY and CDR2 SVGEGT. The V gene lost 3 bases and the J gene lost 4 bases, with 15 bases spanning the gap.

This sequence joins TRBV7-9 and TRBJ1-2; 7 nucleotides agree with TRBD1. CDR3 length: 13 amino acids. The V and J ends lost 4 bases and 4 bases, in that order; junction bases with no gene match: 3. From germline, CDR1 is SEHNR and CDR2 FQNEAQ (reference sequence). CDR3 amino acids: CASSSGQIYGYTF. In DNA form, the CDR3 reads TGTGCCAGCAGCTCGGGACAGATCTATGGCTACACCTTC.

CDR3 DNA sequence: TGTGCCCCAGGGAGAGGACGACTAGCGGGAGCAGCCGAGCAGTACTTC. It yields the protein CAPGRGRLAGAAEQYF. The V gene is TRBV21-1, the J gene TRBJ2-7; the table gives TRBD2 as D, unverified against the DNA. TRBV21-1 constitutes a pseudogene. This CDR3 is built from 16 residues.

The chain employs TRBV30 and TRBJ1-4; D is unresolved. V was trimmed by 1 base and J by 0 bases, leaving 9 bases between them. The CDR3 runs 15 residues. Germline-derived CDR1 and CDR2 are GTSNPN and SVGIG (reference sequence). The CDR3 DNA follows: TGTGCCTGGAGTGGGACGGCCGCAACTAATGAAAAACTGTTTTTT. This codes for CAWSGTAATNEKLFF.

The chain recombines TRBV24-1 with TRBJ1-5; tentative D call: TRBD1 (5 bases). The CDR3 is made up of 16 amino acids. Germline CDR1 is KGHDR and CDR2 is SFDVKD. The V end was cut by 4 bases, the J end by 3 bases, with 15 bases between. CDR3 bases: TGTGCCACCAGTGAAGTAGGGGCAGCCCACAATCAGCCCCAGCATTTT. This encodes CATSEVGAAHNQPQHF.

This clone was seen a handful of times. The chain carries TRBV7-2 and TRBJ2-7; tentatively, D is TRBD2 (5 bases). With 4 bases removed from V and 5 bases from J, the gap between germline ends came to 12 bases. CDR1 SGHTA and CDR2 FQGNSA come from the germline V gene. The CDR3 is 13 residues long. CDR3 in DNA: TGTGCCAGCAGCTCGGGGATAAAAGACGAGCAGTACTTC. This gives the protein CASSSGIKDEQYF.

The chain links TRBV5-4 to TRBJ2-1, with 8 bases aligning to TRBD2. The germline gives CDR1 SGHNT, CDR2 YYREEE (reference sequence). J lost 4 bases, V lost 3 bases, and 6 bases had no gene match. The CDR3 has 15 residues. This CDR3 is CASSSGLAEYNEQFF. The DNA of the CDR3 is TGTGCCAGCAGCTCTGGACTAGCAGAATACAATGAGCAGTTCTTC.

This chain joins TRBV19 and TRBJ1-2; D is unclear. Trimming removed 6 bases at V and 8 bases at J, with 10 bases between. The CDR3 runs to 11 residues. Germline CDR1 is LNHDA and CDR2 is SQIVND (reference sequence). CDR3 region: CASRTNKGYTF. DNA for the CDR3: TGTGCCAGTAGAACGAACAAGGGCTACACCTTC.

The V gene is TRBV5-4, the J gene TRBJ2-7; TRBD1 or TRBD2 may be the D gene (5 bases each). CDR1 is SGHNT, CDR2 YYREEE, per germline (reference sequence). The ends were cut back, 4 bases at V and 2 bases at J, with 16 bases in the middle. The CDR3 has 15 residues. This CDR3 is CASSPSRDGAYEQYF. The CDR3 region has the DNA TGTGCCAGCAGCCCCTCCCGGGACGGTGCCTACGAGCAGTACTTC.

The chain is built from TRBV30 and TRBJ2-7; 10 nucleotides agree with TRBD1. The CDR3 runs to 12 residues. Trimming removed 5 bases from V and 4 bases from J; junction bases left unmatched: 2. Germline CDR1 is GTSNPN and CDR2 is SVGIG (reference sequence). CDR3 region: CAWDRGRYEQYF. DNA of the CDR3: TGTGCCTGGGACAGGGGGCGTTACGAGCAGTACTTC.

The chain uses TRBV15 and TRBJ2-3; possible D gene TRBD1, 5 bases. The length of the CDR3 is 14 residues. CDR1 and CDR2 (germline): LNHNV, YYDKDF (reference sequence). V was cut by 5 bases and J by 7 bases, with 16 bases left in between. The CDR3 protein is CATSSGAASYTQYF. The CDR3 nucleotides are TGTGCCACCAGCTCTGGGGCCGCCTCCTATACGCAGTATTTT. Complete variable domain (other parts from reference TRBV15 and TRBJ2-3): DAMVIQNPRYQVTQFGKPVTLSCSQTLNHNVMYWYQQKSSQAPKLLFHYYDKDFNNEADTPDNFQSRRPNTSFCFLDIRSPGLGDTAMYLCATSSGAASYTQYFGPGTRLTVL.

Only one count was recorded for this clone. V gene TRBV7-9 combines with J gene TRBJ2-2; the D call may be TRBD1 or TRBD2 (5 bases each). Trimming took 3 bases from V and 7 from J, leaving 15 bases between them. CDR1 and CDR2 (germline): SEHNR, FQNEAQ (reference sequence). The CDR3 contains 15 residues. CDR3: CASSLGRPERGELFF. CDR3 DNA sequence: TGTGCCAGCAGCTTGGGACGGCCGGAACGCGGGGAGCTGTTTTTT.

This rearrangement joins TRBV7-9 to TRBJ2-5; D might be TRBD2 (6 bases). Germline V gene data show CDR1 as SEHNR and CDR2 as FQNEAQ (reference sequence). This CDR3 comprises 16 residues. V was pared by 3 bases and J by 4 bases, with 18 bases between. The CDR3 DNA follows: TGTGCCAGCAGCTTTACGGGAGTATTACTGGGAGAGACCCAGTACTTC. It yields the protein CASSFTGVLLGETQYF.

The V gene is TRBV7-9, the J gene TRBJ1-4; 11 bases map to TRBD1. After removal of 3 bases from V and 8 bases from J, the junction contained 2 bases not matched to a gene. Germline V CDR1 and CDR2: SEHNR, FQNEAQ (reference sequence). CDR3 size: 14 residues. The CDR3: CASSFGQGAEKLFF. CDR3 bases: TGTGCCAGCAGCTTTGGACAGGGGGCGGAAAAACTGTTTTTT.

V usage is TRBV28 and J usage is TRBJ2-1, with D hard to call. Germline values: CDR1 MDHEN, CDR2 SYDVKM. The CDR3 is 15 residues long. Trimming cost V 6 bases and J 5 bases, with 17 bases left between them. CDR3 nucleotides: TGTGCCAGCAGCAACATCGCGGACCAAAACAATGAGCAGTTCTTC. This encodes CASSNIADQNNEQFF.

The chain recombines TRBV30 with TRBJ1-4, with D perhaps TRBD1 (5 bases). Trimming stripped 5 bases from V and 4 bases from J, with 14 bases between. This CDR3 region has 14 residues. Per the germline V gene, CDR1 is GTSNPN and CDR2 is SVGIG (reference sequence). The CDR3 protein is CAWRKAGNNEKLFF. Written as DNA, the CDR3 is TGTGCCTGGCGAAAGGCAGGGAATAATGAAAAACTGTTTTTT. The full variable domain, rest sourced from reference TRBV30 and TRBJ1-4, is SQTIHQWPATLVQPVGSPLSLECTVEGTSNPNLYWYRQAAGRGLQLLFYSVGIGQISSEVPQNLSASRPQDRQFILSSKKLLLSDSGFYLCAWRKAGNNEKLFFGSGTQLSVL.